The rows below give T cell receptor beta chains drawn from one sample of a study of cytomegalovirus exposure and HLA in healthy donors. Profiled with immunoSEQ multiplex PCR; TCRdb holds only in-frame clones, not every one. The sample records about 120,000 clones, 75% to 85% being singletons. Sequenced: PBMCs. These TCRs come from a male donor in good health and CMV-seronegative. Both conserved end residues are trimmed from each CDR3. Fields, in order: D gene, J gene, V gene, CDR3 protein. A D gene is named only where the DNA matches it firmly.

TRBD2 | TRBJ2-1 | TRBV19 | ASSIVGLAGGEQF
. | TRBJ2-5 | TRBV19 | ASSRVAGLQETQY
TRBD1 | TRBJ1-5 | TRBV5-4 | ASSSGTGGNQPQH
TRBD1 | TRBJ1-3 | TRBV6-5 | ASSPPGQGGNTIY
. | TRBJ1-3 | TRBV6-6 | ASSYGAPSGNTIY
TRBD2 | TRBJ2-1 | TRBV7-8 | ASSLGGGSGRFVNEQF
. | TRBJ1-5 | TRBV2 | ASSEERGQPQH
TRBD2 | TRBJ2-1 | TRBV7-2 | ASSLGDYHNEQF
TRBD1 | TRBJ1-3 | TRBV5-8 | ASSLERTGGNTIY
TRBD2 | TRBJ2-1 | TRBV10-1 | ASSEAGGPYEQF
TRBD2 | TRBJ2-1 | TRBV29-1 | SVERKLASNEQF
TRBD2 | TRBJ2-7 | TRBV7-2 | ASSLAPRLAGEQY
. | TRBJ1-5 | TRBV7-8 | ASSLDLGGIDQPQH
. | TRBJ1-1 | TRBV4-3 | ASSLRTANTEAF
TRBD1 | TRBJ2-1 | TRBV5-1 | ASSFGTGWSHEQF
. | TRBJ1-4 | TRBV27 | ASSLGRGEKLF
. | TRBJ1-5 | TRBV28 | ASRLTRTGFGNQPQH
TRBD1 | TRBJ1-5 | TRBV6-5 | ASSERQGYQPQH
. | TRBJ2-5 | TRBV6-4 | ASSENSGDQETQY
TRBD1 | TRBJ2-1 | TRBV14 | ASSPRGQGWKNEQF
. | TRBJ1-4 | TRBV10-2 | ASRQGGEKLF
TRBD1 | TRBJ1-1 | TRBV30 | AWGSTGWTTEAF
TRBD2 | TRBJ2-5 | TRBV5-1 | ASSQGLAGGETQY
TRBD1 | TRBJ2-7 | TRBV30 | AWSGTGGAYEQY
. | TRBJ2-7 | TRBV10-3 | AITLQGSYEQY
. | TRBJ2-2 | TRBV2 | ASTFVGQNTGELF
. | TRBJ2-3 | TRBV5-4 | ASSLTRSNTDTQY